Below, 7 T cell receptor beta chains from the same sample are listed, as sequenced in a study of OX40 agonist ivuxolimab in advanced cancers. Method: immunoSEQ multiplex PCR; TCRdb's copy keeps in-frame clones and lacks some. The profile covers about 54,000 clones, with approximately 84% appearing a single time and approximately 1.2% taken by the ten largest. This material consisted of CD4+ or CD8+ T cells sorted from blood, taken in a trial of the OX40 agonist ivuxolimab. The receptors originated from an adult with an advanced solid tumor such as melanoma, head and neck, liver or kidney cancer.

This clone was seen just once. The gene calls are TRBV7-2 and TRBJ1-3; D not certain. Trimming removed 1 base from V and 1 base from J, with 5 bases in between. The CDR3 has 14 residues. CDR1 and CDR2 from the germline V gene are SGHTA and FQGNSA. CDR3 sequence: CASSLGGSGNTIYF. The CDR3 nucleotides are TGTGCCAGCAGCTTAGGCGGGTCTGGAAACACCATATATTTT.

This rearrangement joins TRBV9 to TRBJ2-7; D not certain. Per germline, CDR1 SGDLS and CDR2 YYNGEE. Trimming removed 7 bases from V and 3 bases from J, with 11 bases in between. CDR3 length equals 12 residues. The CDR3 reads CASGRSDYEQYF. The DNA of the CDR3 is TGTGCCAGCGGCAGGTCAGACTACGAGCAGTACTTC.

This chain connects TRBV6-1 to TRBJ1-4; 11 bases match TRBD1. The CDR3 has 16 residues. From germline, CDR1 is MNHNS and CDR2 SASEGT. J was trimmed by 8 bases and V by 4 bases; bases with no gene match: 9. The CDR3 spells CASSANSGTGGEKLFF. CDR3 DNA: TGTGCCAGCAGTGCGAACTCCGGGACAGGGGGAGAAAAACTGTTTTTT.

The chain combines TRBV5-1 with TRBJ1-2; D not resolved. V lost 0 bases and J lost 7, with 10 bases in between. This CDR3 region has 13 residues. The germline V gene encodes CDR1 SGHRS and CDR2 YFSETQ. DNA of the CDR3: TGCGCCAGCAGCTTGGAGGGTTTGGGTGGCTACACCTTC. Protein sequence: CASSLEGLGGYTF.

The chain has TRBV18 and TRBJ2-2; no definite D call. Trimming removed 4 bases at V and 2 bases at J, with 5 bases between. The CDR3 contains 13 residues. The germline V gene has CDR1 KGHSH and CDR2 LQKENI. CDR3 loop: CASSLDNTGELFF. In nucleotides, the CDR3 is TGTGCCAGCTCACTCGATAACACCGGGGAGCTGTTTTTT. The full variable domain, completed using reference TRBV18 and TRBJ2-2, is NAGVMQNPRHLVRRRGQEARLRCSPMKGHSHVYWYRQLPEEGLKFMVYLQKENIIDESGMPKERFSAEFPKEGPSILRIQQVVRGDSAAYFCASSLDNTGELFFGEGSRLTVL.

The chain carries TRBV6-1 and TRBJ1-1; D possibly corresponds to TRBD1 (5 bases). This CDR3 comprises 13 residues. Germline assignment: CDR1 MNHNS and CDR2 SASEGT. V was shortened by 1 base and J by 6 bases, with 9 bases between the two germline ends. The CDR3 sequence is CASSEGTRAEAFF. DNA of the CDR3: TGTGCCAGCAGTGAAGGGACAAGGGCTGAAGCTTTCTTT.

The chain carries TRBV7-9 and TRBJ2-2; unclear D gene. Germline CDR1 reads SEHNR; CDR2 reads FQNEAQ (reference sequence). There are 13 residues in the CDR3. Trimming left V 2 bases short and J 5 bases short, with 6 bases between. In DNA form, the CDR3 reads TGTGCCAGCAGCTTAACTTCAACCGGGGAGCTGTTTTTT. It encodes CASSLTSTGELFF.